These 23 T cell receptor beta chains were sequenced from one sample in a study of blood T cell repertoires in COVID-19. The assay was immunoSEQ multiplex PCR, and TCRdb's table has in-frame clones only and misses some. The sample consists of fewer than 350,000 clones, roughly 90% of them appearing once. Sequencing was done on a sample of PBMCs or T cells enriched from blood (not recorded which). The receptor set was obtained from a man aged 35-49 years who had been exposed to COVID-19.

The chain couples TRBV7-8 to TRBJ1-6, with 7 bases that match TRBD1. Germline values: CDR1 SGHVS, CDR2 FQNEAQ. The CDR3 is made up of 14 amino acids. V lost 1 base, J lost 9 bases, and 3 bases stayed unmatched. CDR3: CASSLGQGGSPLHF. The CDR3 bases are TGTGCCAGCAGCTTAGGACAGGGTGGTTCACCCCTCCACTTT.

CDR3 DNA sequence: TGTGCTAGTGGTTTGGTACTCCGGGGGAGTACTGAAGCTTTCTTT. This gives the protein CASGLVLRGSTEAFF. The chain employs TRBV12-5 and TRBJ1-1; D perhaps matches TRBD1 (5 bases). V was trimmed by 0 bases and J by 5 bases, leaving 13 bases between them. The CDR3 is made up of 15 amino acids. Germline V gene data show CDR1 as LGHNT and CDR2 as FRNRAP. The full variable domain, rest sourced from reference TRBV12-5 and TRBJ1-1, is DARVTQTPRHKVTEMGQEVTMRCQPILGHNTVFWYRQTMMQGLELLAYFRNRAPLDDSGMPKDRFSAEMPDATLATLKIQPSEPRDSAVYFCASGLVLRGSTEAFFGQGTRLTVV.

This sequence joins TRBV20-1 and TRBJ1-5, with D hard to call. Germline V lookup: CDR1 DFQATT, CDR2 SNEGSKA (reference sequence). V lost 3 bases and J 9 bases, leaving 9 bases between the germline ends. The CDR3 totals 11 residues. The CDR3 reads CSARDRGPQHF. The CDR3 bases are TGCAGTGCTAGGGATCGGGGGCCCCAGCATTTT.

The gene calls are TRBV29-1 and TRBJ2-7; D uncertain. The V and J ends lost 1 base and 5 bases respectively, with 12 bases between them. Germline CDR1 reads SQVTM; CDR2 reads ANQGSEA. This CDR3 contains 13 residues. This CDR3 reads CSVEVGRGDEQYF. CDR3 coding DNA: TGCAGCGTTGAAGTCGGCCGCGGCGACGAGCAGTACTTC.

V is TRBV6-5 and J is TRBJ1-5; D not resolved. Trimming took 8 bases from V and 7 from J, leaving 9 bases between them. CDR3 size: 11 residues. Germline CDR1 and CDR2: MNHEY and SVGAGI. CDR3 amino acids: CASGQEQPQHF. In DNA form, the CDR3 reads TGTGCCAGCGGGCAAGAACAGCCCCAGCATTTT.

The chain carries TRBV3-1 (or the pseudogene TRBV3-2) and TRBJ2-7; D is perhaps TRBD2 (6 bases). V was pared by 0 bases and J by 4 bases, with 10 bases between. The germline gives CDR1 LGHDT, CDR2 YNNKEL (reference sequence). This CDR3 is 14 amino acids long. For the CDR3, the DNA is TGTGCCAGCAGCCAAGATAGGGGACTTTACGAGCAGTACTTC. It yields the protein CASSQDRGLYEQYF.

The chain combines TRBV5-4 with TRBJ2-2, with 8 bases aligning to TRBD1. The CDR3 has 16 amino acids. Germline V gene sequence: CDR1 SGHNT, CDR2 YYREEE (reference sequence). V lost 0 bases, J lost 6 bases, and 7 bases stayed unmatched. CDR3 coding DNA: TGTGCCAGCAGCTTGGCCGGGGACAGGAGGTCCGGGGAGCTGTTTTTT. This sequence encodes CASSLAGDRRSGELFF. The whole variable domain, filled in from reference TRBV5-4 and TRBJ2-2, reads ETGVTQSPTHLIKTRGQQVTLRCSSQSGHNTVSWYQQALGQGPQFIFQYYREEENGRGNFPPRFSGLQFPNYSSELNVNALELDDSALYLCASSLAGDRRSGELFFGEGSRLTVL.

This sequence joins TRBV4-1 and TRBJ1-5, with D unclear. The CDR3 covers 15 residues. Germline V gene data show CDR1 as MGHRA and CDR2 as YSYEKL. The V end lost 0 bases, the J end lost 5 bases, and 11 bases lay between the germline ends. CDR3 DNA: TGCGCCAGCAGCCAAGATCTAGGAGGGTATCAGCCCCAGCATTTT. This encodes CASSQDLGGYQPQHF.

The chain uses TRBV7-3 and TRBJ2-3; 9 nucleotides agree with TRBD2. The CDR3 covers 14 residues. Germline V gene data show CDR1 as SGHTA and CDR2 as FQGTGA. V lost 1 base to trimming and J lost 6 bases; unmatched junction nucleotides: 2. This CDR3 reads CASSLIGLADTQYF. The CDR3 DNA sequence: TGTGCCAGCAGCTTAATTGGACTAGCGGATACGCAGTATTTT.

The chain links TRBV19 to TRBJ1-6, with 10 bases aligning to TRBD1. The CDR3 is 16 amino acids. After removal of 5 bases from V and 9 bases from J, the junction contained 10 bases not matched to a gene. Per germline, CDR1 LNHDA and CDR2 SQIVND (reference sequence). For the CDR3, the DNA is TGTGCCAGTAGTCTCAATCGGGGACAGGGGAGTTCACCCCTCCACTTT. Translating it yields CASSLNRGQGSSPLHF.

The CDR3 nucleotides read TGTGCCAGCAGCTTGGGGGCAATCTCTGGAAACACCATATATTTT. Residues: CASSLGAISGNTIYF. The J gene is TRBJ1-3, the V gene TRBV5-5, with D unclear. CDR1 SGHKS and CDR2 YYEKEE come from the germline V gene (reference sequence). The CDR3 consists of 15 residues. The V gene lost 0 bases and the J gene lost 0 bases, with 7 bases spanning the gap.

This rearrangement joins TRBV15 to TRBJ2-7; 9 positions agree with TRBD1. From germline, CDR1 is LNHNV and CDR2 YYDKDF (reference sequence). This CDR3 is 15 amino acids long. Trimming removed 5 bases from V and 0 bases from J; junction bases left unmatched: 5. The CDR3 DNA follows: TGTGCCACCAGCTGGGGACAGGGCTCCTCCTACGAGCAGTACTTC. Encoded protein: CATSWGQGSSYEQYF.

The chain uses TRBV11-1 and TRBJ1-1; possible D gene TRBD1, 6 bases. This CDR3 is 16 amino acids long. CDR1 SGHAT and CDR2 FQDESV come from the germline V gene (reference sequence). V shed 4 bases and J shed 1 base, with 16 bases lying between them. The DNA for the CDR3 is TGTGCCAGCAGCTCCCCTTCAGGGGTGAGGAACACTGAAGCTTTCTTT. This sequence encodes CASSSPSGVRNTEAFF.

V and J are TRBV5-4 and TRBJ2-7; 9 nucleotides agree with TRBD2. V lost 0 bases to trimming and J lost 1 base; unmatched junction nucleotides: 5. The V gene's germline CDR1 is SGHNT and CDR2 YYREEE (reference sequence). The CDR3 loop spans 16 amino acids. CDR3 DNA: TGTGCCAGCAGCTTGGTAGTTAGCGGGAGATCCTACGAGCAGTACTTC. Protein product: CASSLVVSGRSYEQYF. Full variable domain (rest looked up from reference TRBV5-4 and TRBJ2-7): ETGVTQSPTHLIKTRGQQVTLRCSSQSGHNTVSWYQQALGQGPQFIFQYYREEENGRGNFPPRFSGLQFPNYSSELNVNALELDDSALYLCASSLVVSGRSYEQYFGPGTRLTVT.

This chain connects TRBV11-2 to TRBJ2-7, with a weak D call TRBD2 (5 bases). The CDR3 consists of 15 residues. Germline V gene sequence: CDR1 SGHAT, CDR2 FQNNGV. V gave up 0 bases and J gave up 3 bases, with 12 bases separating them. The CDR3 DNA reads TGTGCCAGCAGCTTAGATCGATACAGCGGCTACGAGCAGTACTTC. Protein sequence: CASSLDRYSGYEQYF.

V usage is TRBV6-5 and J usage is TRBJ2-7; 7 bases line up with TRBD1. There are 14 residues in the CDR3. The J segment lost 6 bases and the V segment lost 5 bases, leaving 10 bases of the junction unmatched. CDR1 and CDR2 from the germline V gene are MNHEY and SVGAGI. CDR3 protein: CASSLTGVKVEQYF. In DNA form, the CDR3 reads TGTGCCAGCAGTCTCACAGGGGTGAAGGTCGAGCAGTACTTC.

The chain has TRBV28 and TRBJ2-7; 9 bases map to TRBD2. Germline lookup yields CDR1 MDHEN and CDR2 SYDVKM. The CDR3 sequence is 14 residues long. V was clipped by 10 bases and J by 11 bases; unmatched bases: 18. Here the CDR3 reads CATQTDSGSFPEYF. In DNA, the CDR3 is TGTGCCACACAAACGGATAGCGGGAGTTTCCCGGAGTACTTC.

The genes are TRBV2 and TRBJ1-5; perhaps TRBD1 as D (6 bases). The CDR3 consists of 16 residues. Trimming left V 7 bases short and J 2 bases short, with 18 bases between. Germline V gene data show CDR1 as SNHLY and CDR2 as FYNNEI. The CDR3 DNA reads as TGTGCCAGCACTACGGAGGGGGGGCGCGGCAATCAGCCCCAGCATTTT. Translation: CASTTEGGRGNQPQHF.

V is TRBV7-9 and J is TRBJ2-7, with D unclear. The ends were cut back, 1 base at V and 4 bases at J, with 14 bases in the middle. In germline, CDR1 is SEHNR, CDR2 FQNEAQ (reference sequence). This CDR3 contains 15 residues. CDR3 protein: CASSLDGGDLYEQYF. The CDR3 DNA follows: TGTGCCAGCAGCTTAGACGGCGGAGATCTGTACGAGCAGTACTTC.

The chain carries TRBV20-1 and TRBJ2-1; TRBD1 is a possible D gene (6 bases). The CDR3 is made up of 11 amino acids. V lost 1 base, J lost 15 bases, and 13 bases lay in between. Per germline, CDR1 DFQATT and CDR2 SNEGSKA (reference sequence). Here the CDR3 reads CSARVSGDVFF. The CDR3 DNA reads TGCAGTGCTAGAGTTTCAGGGGATGTGTTCTTC.

V and J are TRBV7-2 and TRBJ1-3; maybe TRBD1 (6 bases). V was pared by 1 base and J by 2 bases, with 15 bases between. The CDR3 is made up of 17 amino acids. Germline V CDR1 and CDR2: SGHTA, FQGNSA. CDR3 nucleotides: TGTGCCAGCAGCTTAGTGTCTGGCGGGGGGCCTGGAAACACCATATATTTT. Protein sequence: CASSLVSGGGPGNTIYF.

The chain links TRBV7-9 to TRBJ2-1; unclear D gene. V was clipped by 6 bases and J by 7 bases, with 10 bases between them. CDR1 and CDR2 from the germline V gene are SEHNR and FQNEAQ (reference sequence). This CDR3 region has 12 residues. DNA of the CDR3: TGTGCCAGCAGGGAGTTGGGTAATGAGCAGTTCTTC. This translates into CASRELGNEQFF.

This rearrangement joins TRBV6-5 to TRBJ1-2, with unresolved D. Germline CDR1 and CDR2: MNHEY and SVGAGI. The CDR3 is 11 residues long. Trimming removed 2 bases at V and 8 bases at J, with 6 bases between. The CDR3 nucleotides are TGTGCCAGCAGTTACGGGAGGGGCTACACCTTC. It codes for CASSYGRGYTF.